This TCR beta chain was retrieved from a study of CD8+CD57+ T cells in acquired aplastic anemia. The wider study: Across the sorted CD4+ and CD8+ cells, DNA amounts averaged roughly 3 ug.

The template used for profiling TCR beta VDJ and CDR3 was genomic DNA. TCRdb ran MiXCR on the reads and lists one entry per CDR3 protein. The table includes around 430,000 distinct CDR3 sequences, about a third detected once. Study outcomes and limitations: CD8+ Simpson's diversity did not differ significantly between patients and controls. Comparison of patients with controls identified about 30 shared CD8+ CDR3 sequences.

The germline V gene has CDR1 SGHNT and CDR2 YYREEE (reference sequence). V lost 0 bases and J 4 bases, leaving 13 bases between the germline ends. This CDR3 contains 15 residues. Patients selected for sequencing had displayed CD8+CD57+ cell expansion by flow cytometry. With respect to this clonotype: Antigen unknown.

Sequencing was done on a sample of sorted CD4+, CD8+, or CD8+CD57+ T cells (not recorded which) from PBMCs. The sequence derives from a human donor with aplastic anemia. V usage is TRBV5-4 and J usage is TRBJ1-2; D unclear. The CDR3 nucleotides are TGTGCCAGCAGCTTGGATTACAGTAGCCTCTATGGCTACACCTTC. Translated, it gives CASSLDYSSLYGYTF. Full variable domain (missing parts from reference TRBV5-4 and TRBJ1-2): ETGVTQSPTHLIKTRGQQVTLRCSSQSGHNTVSWYQQALGQGPQFIFQYYREEENGRGNFPPRFSGLQFPNYSSELNVNALELDDSALYLCASSLDYSSLYGYTFGSGTRLTVV.